The 22 T cell receptor beta chains below were found in one sample sequenced in a study of blood T cell repertoires in COVID-19. TCRdb's copy holds only in-frame clones and misses some; the assay was immunoSEQ multiplex PCR. Of about 150,000 clones listed, 65% to 85% are singletons. Sequenced material: peripheral blood. The receptors were gathered from a woman of 80 years or more with acute or convalescent COVID-19.

This rearrangement joins TRBV15 to TRBJ2-1; TRBD2 is a possible D gene (5 bases). Germline lookup yields CDR1 LNHNV and CDR2 YYDKDF (reference sequence). The CDR3 has 14 amino acids. The germline V and J ends were trimmed by 0 bases and 6 bases, with 9 bases remaining between them. The CDR3 sequence is CATSREGEVNEQFF. The CDR3 nucleotides read TGTGCCACCAGCAGAGAGGGAGAAGTCAATGAGCAGTTCTTC. The entire variable domain, with the rest obtained from reference TRBV15 and TRBJ2-1, is as follows: DAMVIQNPRYQVTQFGKPVTLSCSQTLNHNVMYWYQQKSSQAPKLLFHYYDKDFNNEADTPDNFQSRRPNTSFCFLDIRSPGLGDTAMYLCATSREGEVNEQFFGPGTRLTVL.

This clone has ten or more counts. The rearrangement uses TRBV6-6 and TRBJ1-5; D gene uncertain. Germline CDR1 is MNHNY and CDR2 is SVGAGI (reference sequence). The CDR3 contains 16 residues. V was clipped by 0 bases and J by 3 bases, with 12 bases between them. The CDR3 DNA reads TGTGCCAGCAGTTACTCCGATGGGTGGGCCAATCAGCCCCAGCATTTT. This encodes CASSYSDGWANQPQHF.

The chain carries TRBV3-1 (or the pseudogene TRBV3-2) and TRBJ1-6, with D perhaps matching TRBD1 (6 bases). V lost 6 bases, J lost 1 base, and 7 bases lay in between. From germline, CDR1 is LGHDT and CDR2 YNNKEL (reference sequence). This CDR3 is 14 amino acids long. The CDR3 is CASRRGSYNSPLHF. For the CDR3, the DNA is TGTGCCAGCAGGAGGGGGTCCTATAATTCACCCCTCCACTTT.

J is TRBJ1-6 and V is TRBV5-4; D is perhaps TRBD1 (6 bases). The CDR3 length is 14 residues. The germline gives CDR1 SGHNT, CDR2 YYREEE (reference sequence). Deletions cut 0 bases from V and 10 bases from J, with 11 bases between. The CDR3 DNA reads TGTGCCAGCAGCTTGGCAGGGGCCTACTCACCCCTCCACTTT. Translation: CASSLAGAYSPLHF. The complete variable domain, with remaining parts taken from reference TRBV5-4 and TRBJ1-6, reads ETGVTQSPTHLIKTRGQQVTLRCSSQSGHNTVSWYQQALGQGPQFIFQYYREEENGRGNFPPRFSGLQFPNYSSELNVNALELDDSALYLCASSLAGAYSPLHFGNGTRLTVT.

V usage is TRBV4-1 and J usage is TRBJ2-3, with 8 bases matching TRBD2. Germline-derived CDR1 and CDR2 are MGHRA and YSYEKL. With 4 bases clipped from V and 2 bases from J, the junction kept 11 bases outside the gene matches. The CDR3 sequence is 17 residues long. CDR3 bases: TGCGCCAGCAGCCGTACCCTCAGCGGGAGCCTCACAGATACGCAGTATTTT. Its protein is CASSRTLSGSLTDTQYF.

The chain uses TRBV15 and TRBJ1-4; unclear D gene. The CDR3 runs to 16 residues. V dropped 1 base and J dropped 0 bases, with 9 bases sitting between them. Germline CDR1 reads LNHNV; CDR2 reads YYDKDF (reference sequence). The CDR3 nucleotides are TGTGCCACCAGCAGAGCATACCCGGCAACTAATGAAAAACTGTTTTTT. As protein: CATSRAYPATNEKLFF.

This clone showed up just a few times. The V gene is TRBV11-2, the J gene TRBJ1-6; D unclear. V was shortened by 3 bases and J by 10 bases, with 13 bases between the two germline ends. The CDR3 is 14 residues long. CDR1 and CDR2 (germline): SGHAT, FQNNGV. Here the CDR3 DNA reads TGTGCCAGCAGCTTCACAAGAGGCAACTCACCCCTCCACTTT. Amino acids: CASSFTRGNSPLHF.

The gene calls are TRBV2 and TRBJ2-7; no clear D gene. V dropped 3 bases and J dropped 0 bases, with 12 bases sitting between them. The CDR3 is 15 amino acids. Germline-derived CDR1 and CDR2 are SNHLY and FYNNEI. CDR3 DNA: TGTGCCAGCAGTGATACCTGGCCGTACTCCTACGAGCAGTACTTC. Its protein product is CASSDTWPYSYEQYF. The full variable domain, with the rest looked up from reference TRBV2 and TRBJ2-7, is EPEVTQTPSHQVTQMGQEVILRCVPISNHLYFYWYRQILGQKVEFLVSFYNNEISEKSEIFDDQFSVERPDGSNFTLKIRSTKLEDSAMYFCASSDTWPYSYEQYFGPGTRLTVT.

The rearrangement joins TRBV5-1 to TRBJ1-4; D is possibly TRBD1 (6 bases). Trimming shortened V by 0 bases and J by 8 bases, and 14 bases separated the two germline ends. Germline-derived CDR1 and CDR2 are SGHRS and YFSETQ. CDR3 size: 15 residues. Written as DNA, the CDR3 is TGCGCCAGCAGCTTGGTGGGGGCTCCGGGAGAAAAACTGTTTTTT. Amino acids: CASSLVGAPGEKLFF. Full variable domain (outside the CDR3, taken from reference TRBV5-1 and TRBJ1-4): KAGVTQTPRYLIKTRGQQVTLSCSPISGHRSVSWYQQTPGQGLQFLFEYFSETQRNKGNFPGRFSGRQFSNSRSEMNVSTLELGDSALYLCASSLVGAPGEKLFFGSGTQLSVL.

V is TRBV18 and J is TRBJ2-1, with 8 nucleotides matching TRBD2. The V gene's germline CDR1 is KGHSH and CDR2 LQKENI. CDR3 length: 13 amino acids. J gave up 9 bases and V 3 bases, and 4 bases lay outside the gene matches. CDR3 coding DNA: TGTGCCAGCTCACCCAGCGGGAGCGGTGAGCAGTTCTTC. It is translated as CASSPSGSGEQFF.

J is TRBJ2-1 and V is TRBV7-9, with 8 bases identical to TRBD2. V lost 0 bases and J lost 5; bases outside the gene matches: 9. Germline V gene lookup returns CDR1 SEHNR and CDR2 FQNEAQ (reference sequence). CDR3 length: 17 residues. CDR3 amino acids: CASSLARTSYGDNEQFF. The CDR3 DNA reads TGTGCCAGCAGCTTAGCACGGACTAGCTATGGGGACAATGAGCAGTTCTTC.

CDR3 bases: TGTGCCAGCTCACCTGACATCAGCGGGGAGCTGTTTTTT. The encoded protein is CASSPDISGELFF. This chain uses TRBV18 with TRBJ2-2; no clear D. V was pared by 3 bases and J by 7 bases, with 9 bases between. This CDR3 has 13 amino acids. Germline assignment: CDR1 KGHSH and CDR2 LQKENI.

The table lists this clone with a few counts. CDR3 nucleotide sequence: TGTGCCAGCAGCCCCGGGACATTTATTTCACCCCTCCACTTT. Its protein product is CASSPGTFISPLHF. V usage is TRBV5-8 and J usage is TRBJ1-6; perhaps TRBD1 as D (6 bases). Trimming shortened V by 4 bases and J by 9 bases, and 14 bases separated the two germline ends. Germline V gives CDR1 SGHTS, CDR2 YDEGEE. The CDR3 spans 14 residues.

The rearrangement uses TRBV18 and TRBJ1-6; 8 nucleotides line up with TRBD1. Germline CDR1 and CDR2: KGHSH and LQKENI. The junction had 5 bases not matched to a gene; V was cut back by 3 bases and J by 10 bases. CDR3 length equals 14 residues. The CDR3: CASSPGQGGSPLHF. CDR3 nucleotide sequence: TGTGCCAGCTCACCCGGACAGGGTGGATCACCCCTCCACTTT.

The chain has TRBV5-1 and TRBJ1-4; perhaps TRBD1 as D (5 bases). There are 15 residues in the CDR3. In germline, CDR1 is SGHRS, CDR2 YFSETQ. V was trimmed by 1 base and J by 8 bases, leaving 15 bases between them. CDR3 region: CASSLTWGVGEKLFF. CDR3 nucleotides: TGCGCCAGCAGCTTGACTTGGGGCGTTGGGGAAAAACTGTTTTTT.

V is TRBV4-1 and J is TRBJ2-7; 9 nucleotides match TRBD1. The CDR3 length is 16 residues. In germline, CDR1 is MGHRA, CDR2 YSYEKL. V lost 6 bases, J lost 2 bases, and 11 bases stayed unmatched. CDR3 residues: CASSRQPGQGAYEQYF. The DNA of the CDR3 is TGCGCCAGCAGTCGACAGCCGGGACAGGGAGCCTACGAGCAGTACTTC.

The V and J genes are TRBV18 and TRBJ1-6, with 8 nucleotides matching TRBD1. Germline assignment: CDR1 KGHSH and CDR2 LQKENI. This CDR3 has 16 residues. Unmatched junction bases numbered 11, after V lost 3 bases and J lost 10 bases. The CDR3 nucleotides read TGTGCCAGCTCACCCGCCCTCAGGGGGCGAGGCTCACCCCTCCACTTT. As protein: CASSPALRGRGSPLHF.

This clone has only one observation. The genes are TRBV4-2 and TRBJ2-7; 10 bases are a match to TRBD2. CDR1 is LGHNA and CDR2 is YNFKEQ in the germline V gene. Germline trimming cut 2 bases from V and 5 bases from J; bases unmatched to any gene: 6. This CDR3 has 15 amino acids. CDR3 nucleotides: TGTGCCAGCAGCCAAAGGAGCGGGAGGGTCCACGAGCAGTACTTC. As protein: CASSQRSGRVHEQYF.

This clone was seen only a few times. The CDR3 DNA reads TGTGCCAGCAGCGGGAGCGGGAAATCCACAGATACGCAGTATTTT. It specifies CASSGSGKSTDTQYF. J is TRBJ2-3 and V is TRBV5-4; TRBD2 agrees at 7 bases. The CDR3 has 15 amino acids. CDR1 SGHNT and CDR2 YYREEE come from the germline V gene (reference sequence). V shed 4 bases and J 2 bases; nucleotides not matched to a gene: 7. Together with reference TRBV5-4 and TRBJ2-3, the CDR3 gives the full variable domain: ETGVTQSPTHLIKTRGQQVTLRCSSQSGHNTVSWYQQALGQGPQFIFQYYREEENGRGNFPPRFSGLQFPNYSSELNVNALELDDSALYLCASSGSGKSTDTQYFGPGTRLTVL.

This clone was seen more than once but under ten times. V is TRBV11-2 and J is TRBJ2-7, with TRBD2 identical over 12 bases. The CDR3 contains 15 residues. CDR1 and CDR2 from the germline V gene are SGHAT and FQNNGV. The V and J ends lost 4 bases and 3 bases, in that order; junction bases with no gene match: 4. The CDR3 bases are TGTGCCAGCAGCTCGCTAGCGGGAGGGTACTACGAGCAGTACTTC. Amino acid sequence: CASSSLAGGYYEQYF. The whole variable domain, filled in from reference TRBV11-2 and TRBJ2-7, reads EAGVAQSPRYKIIEKRQSVAFWCNPISGHATLYWYQQILGQGPKLLIQFQNNGVVDDSQLPKDRFSAERLKGVDSTLKIQPAKLEDSAVYLCASSSLAGGYYEQYFGPGTRLTVT.

V usage is TRBV20-1 and J usage is TRBJ2-3, with 13 positions matching TRBD2. J lost 13 bases, V lost 3 bases, and 7 bases had no gene match. This CDR3 comprises 13 residues. Germline V gene data show CDR1 as DFQATT and CDR2 as SNEGSKA (reference sequence). CDR3 sequence (DNA): TGCAGTGCTAGTTCCTCCGGGACTAGCGGGGAGTATTTT. Encoded protein: CSASSSGTSGEYF.

This rearrangement joins TRBV7-9 to TRBJ1-2; no clear D gene. Between the trimmed V and J ends, which lost 3 bases and 4 bases, there was a span of 15 bases. The CDR3 totals 15 residues. Germline loops: CDR1 SEHNR, CDR2 FQNEAQ (reference sequence). This chain's CDR3 is CASSFGAAVGYGYTF. Written as DNA, the CDR3 is TGTGCCAGCAGCTTTGGTGCGGCAGTCGGCTATGGCTACACCTTC.